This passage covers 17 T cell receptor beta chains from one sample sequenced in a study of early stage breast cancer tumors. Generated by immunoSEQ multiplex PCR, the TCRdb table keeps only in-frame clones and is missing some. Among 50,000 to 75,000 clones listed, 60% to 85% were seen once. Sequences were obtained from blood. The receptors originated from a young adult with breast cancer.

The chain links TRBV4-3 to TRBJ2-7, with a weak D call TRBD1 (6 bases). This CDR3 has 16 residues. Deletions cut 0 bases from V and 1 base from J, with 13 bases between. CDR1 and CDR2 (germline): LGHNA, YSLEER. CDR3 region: CASSQDQGRVSYEQYF. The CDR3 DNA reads TGCGCCAGCAGCCAAGACCAGGGGCGTGTATCCTACGAGCAGTACTTC.

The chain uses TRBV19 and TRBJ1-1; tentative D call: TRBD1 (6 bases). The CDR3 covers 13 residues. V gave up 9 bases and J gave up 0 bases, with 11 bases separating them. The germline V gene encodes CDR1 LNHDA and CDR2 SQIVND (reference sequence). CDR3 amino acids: CASRGQLNTEAFF. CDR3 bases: TGTGCCAGCCGTGGACAGCTGAACACTGAAGCTTTCTTT.

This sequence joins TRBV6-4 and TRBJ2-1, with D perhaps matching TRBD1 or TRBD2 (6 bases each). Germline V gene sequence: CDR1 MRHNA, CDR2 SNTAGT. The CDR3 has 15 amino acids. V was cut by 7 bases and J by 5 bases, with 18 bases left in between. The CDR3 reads CASTTSTEGDNEQFF. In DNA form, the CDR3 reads TGTGCCAGCACCACCTCGACGGAGGGGGACAATGAGCAGTTCTTC.

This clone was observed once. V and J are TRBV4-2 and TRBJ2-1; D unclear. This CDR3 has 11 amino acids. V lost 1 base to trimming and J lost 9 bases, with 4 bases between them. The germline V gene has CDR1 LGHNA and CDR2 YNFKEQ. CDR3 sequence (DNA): TGTGCCAGCAGCCAAGGGGGTGAGCAGTTCTTC. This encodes CASSQGGEQFF.

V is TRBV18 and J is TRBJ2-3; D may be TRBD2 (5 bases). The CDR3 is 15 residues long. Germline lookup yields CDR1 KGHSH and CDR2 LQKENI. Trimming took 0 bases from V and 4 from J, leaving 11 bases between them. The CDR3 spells CASSPPLRGPDTQYF. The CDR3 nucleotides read TGTGCCAGCTCACCACCGTTAAGAGGGCCAGATACGCAGTATTTT.

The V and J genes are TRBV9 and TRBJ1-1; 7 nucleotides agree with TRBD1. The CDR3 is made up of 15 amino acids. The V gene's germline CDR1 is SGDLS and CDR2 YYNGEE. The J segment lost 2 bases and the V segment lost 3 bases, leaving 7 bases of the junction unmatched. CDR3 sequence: CASSALGQPNTEAFF. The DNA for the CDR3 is TGTGCCAGCAGCGCGTTGGGACAGCCTAACACTGAAGCTTTCTTT.

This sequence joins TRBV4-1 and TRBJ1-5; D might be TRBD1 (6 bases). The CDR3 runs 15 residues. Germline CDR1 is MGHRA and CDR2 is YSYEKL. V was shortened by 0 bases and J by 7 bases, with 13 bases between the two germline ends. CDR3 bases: TGCGCCAGCAGCCAAGATGAAGGACAGCGGCAGCCCCAGCATTTT. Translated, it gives CASSQDEGQRQPQHF.

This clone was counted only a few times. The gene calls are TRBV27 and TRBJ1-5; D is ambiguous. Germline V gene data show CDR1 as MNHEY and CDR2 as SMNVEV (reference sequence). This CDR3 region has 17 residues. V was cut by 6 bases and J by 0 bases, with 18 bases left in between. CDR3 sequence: CASRVRTGKLSNQPQHF. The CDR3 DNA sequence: TGTGCCAGCAGAGTCCGGACGGGAAAACTTAGCAATCAGCCCCAGCATTTT.

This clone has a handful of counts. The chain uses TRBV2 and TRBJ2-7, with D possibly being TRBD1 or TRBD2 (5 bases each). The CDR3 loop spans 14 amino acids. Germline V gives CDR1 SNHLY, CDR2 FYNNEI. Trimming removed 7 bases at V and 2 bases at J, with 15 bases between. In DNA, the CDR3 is TGTGCCAGCAAATGGGACGGCGAGACCTACGAGCAGTACTTC. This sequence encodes CASKWDGETYEQYF. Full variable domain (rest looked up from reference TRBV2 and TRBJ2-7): EPEVTQTPSHQVTQMGQEVILRCVPISNHLYFYWYRQILGQKVEFLVSFYNNEISEKSEIFDDQFSVERPDGSNFTLKIRSTKLEDSAMYFCASKWDGETYEQYFGPGTRLTVT.

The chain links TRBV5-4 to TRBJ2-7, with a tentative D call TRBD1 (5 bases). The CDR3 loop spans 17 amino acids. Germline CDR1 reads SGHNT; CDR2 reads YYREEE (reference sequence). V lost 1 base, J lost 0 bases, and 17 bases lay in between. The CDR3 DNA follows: TGTGCCAGCAGCTTGATTCTGTCTACAGGAGCCTCCTACGAGCAGTACTTC. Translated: CASSLILSTGASYEQYF.

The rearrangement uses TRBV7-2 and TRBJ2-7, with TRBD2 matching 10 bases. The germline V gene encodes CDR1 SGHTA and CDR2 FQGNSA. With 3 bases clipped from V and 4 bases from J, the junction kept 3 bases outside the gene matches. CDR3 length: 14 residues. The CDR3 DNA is TGTGCCAGCAGCTTCGGGACTAGCGTTTACGAGCAGTACTTC. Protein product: CASSFGTSVYEQYF.

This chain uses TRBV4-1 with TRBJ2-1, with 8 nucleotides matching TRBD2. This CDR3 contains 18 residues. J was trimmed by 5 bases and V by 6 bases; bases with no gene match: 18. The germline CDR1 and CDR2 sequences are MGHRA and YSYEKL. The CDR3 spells CASRADLFGLAGHNEQFF. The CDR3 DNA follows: TGCGCCAGCAGAGCGGACCTCTTCGGGCTAGCGGGCCACAATGAGCAGTTCTTC.

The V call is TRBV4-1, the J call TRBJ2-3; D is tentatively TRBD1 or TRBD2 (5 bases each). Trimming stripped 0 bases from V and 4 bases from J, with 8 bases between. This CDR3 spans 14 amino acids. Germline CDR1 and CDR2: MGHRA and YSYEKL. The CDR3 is CASSQEPGPDTQYF. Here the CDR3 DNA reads TGCGCCAGCAGCCAAGAACCGGGGCCAGATACGCAGTATTTT.

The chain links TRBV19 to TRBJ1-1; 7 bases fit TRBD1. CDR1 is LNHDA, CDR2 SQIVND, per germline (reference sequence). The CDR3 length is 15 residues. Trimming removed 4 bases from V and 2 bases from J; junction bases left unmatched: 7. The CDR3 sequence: CASSTGTALNTEAFF. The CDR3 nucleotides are TGTGCCAGTAGTACTGGGACAGCCTTAAACACTGAAGCTTTCTTT. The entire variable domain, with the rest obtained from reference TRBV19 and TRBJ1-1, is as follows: DGGITQSPKYLFRKEGQNVTLSCEQNLNHDAMYWYRQDPGQGLRLIYYSQIVNDFQKGDIAEGYSVSREKKESFPLTVTSAQKNPTAFYLCASSTGTALNTEAFFGQGTRLTVV.

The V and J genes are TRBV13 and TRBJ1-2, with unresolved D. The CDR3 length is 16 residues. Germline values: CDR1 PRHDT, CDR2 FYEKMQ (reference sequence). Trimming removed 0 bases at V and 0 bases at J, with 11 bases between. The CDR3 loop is CASSLGETVSNYGYTF. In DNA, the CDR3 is TGTGCCAGCAGCTTAGGAGAGACGGTCTCTAACTATGGCTACACCTTC.

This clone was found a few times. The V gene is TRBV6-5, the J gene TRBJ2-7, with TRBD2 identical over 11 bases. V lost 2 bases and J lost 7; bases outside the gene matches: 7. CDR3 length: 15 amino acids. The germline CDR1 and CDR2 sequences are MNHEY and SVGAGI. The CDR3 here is CASSYSTSGSGEQYF. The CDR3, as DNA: TGTGCCAGCAGTTACAGCACTAGCGGGAGTGGTGAGCAGTACTTC.

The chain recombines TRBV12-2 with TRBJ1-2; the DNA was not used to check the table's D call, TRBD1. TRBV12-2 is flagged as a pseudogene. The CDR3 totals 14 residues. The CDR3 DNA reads TGTGCAAGTCTATTGAAAGACAGCAACTATGGCTACACCTTC. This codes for CASLLKDSNYGYTF.